The next 26 T cell receptor beta chains were all read from a single sample in a study of cytomegalovirus exposure and HLA in healthy donors. Researchers ran the PCR with 60 Vbeta and 13 Jbeta primers. Produced via immunoSEQ multiplex PCR; TCRdb's table is partial and in-frame only. The table shows some 250,000 clones, with roughly 82% occurring only once. Input material: PBMCs. Every receptor here comes from a woman between 35 and 50 years old in good health and CMV-seropositive.

This rearrangement joins TRBV5-6 to TRBJ2-5; D might be TRBD1 (5 bases). Trimming cost V 1 base and J 5 bases, with 15 bases left between them. The CDR3 runs 15 residues. Germline V CDR1 and CDR2: SGHDT, YYEEEE. CDR3 DNA: TGTGCCAGCAGCTTGCCGGGCAGGGTGGTCGAGACCCAGTACTTC. It yields the protein CASSLPGRVVETQYF.

The chain employs TRBV9 and TRBJ1-5, with a possible D match to TRBD1 (5 bases). The CDR3 loop spans 15 amino acids. Germline V gene sequence: CDR1 SGDLS, CDR2 YYNGEE. V shed 0 bases and J shed 0 bases, with 7 bases lying between them. CDR3: CASSVVGDSNQPQHF. The CDR3 DNA reads TGTGCCAGCAGCGTAGTAGGGGATAGCAATCAGCCCCAGCATTTT. Together with reference TRBV9 and TRBJ1-5, the CDR3 gives the full variable domain: DSGVTQTPKHLITATGQRVTLRCSPRSGDLSVYWYQQSLDQGLQFLIQYYNGEERAKGNILERFSAQQFPDLHSELNLSSLELGDSALYFCASSVVGDSNQPQHFGDGTRLSIL.

The CDR3 region has the DNA TGTGCCAGCAGTTTAAAAGGACAGGGCTCCTACGAGCAGTACTTC. It specifies CASSLKGQGSYEQYF. The chain recombines TRBV27 with TRBJ2-7; 8 bases map to TRBD1. The CDR3 sequence is 15 residues long. Germline V gives CDR1 MNHEY, CDR2 SMNVEV (reference sequence). V lost 2 bases to trimming and J lost 0 bases; unmatched junction nucleotides: 3.

The rearrangement joins TRBV7-2 to TRBJ1-2, with D possibly being TRBD1 (5 bases). This CDR3 is 14 amino acids long. In germline, CDR1 is SGHTA, CDR2 FQGNSA. The ends were cut back, 5 bases at V and 7 bases at J, with 17 bases in the middle. The chain's CDR3 is CASSPTQGRGGYTF. In DNA, the CDR3 is TGTGCCAGCAGCCCCACGCAGGGAAGGGGTGGCTACACCTTC.

The chain employs TRBV30 and TRBJ1-2; a weak D match, TRBD1 (5 bases). CDR1 is GTSNPN and CDR2 is SVGIG in the germline V gene (reference sequence). CDR3 length equals 13 residues. Trimming removed 6 bases at V and 8 bases at J, with 19 bases between. CDR3 sequence reads: CACVPGGAGGYTF. CDR3 in DNA: TGTGCCTGCGTACCCGGCGGGGCGGGCGGCTACACCTTC.

On this clone: As the CDR3 is not closed by the conserved phenylalanine or tryptophan, this likely results from a read error. The limits of the CDR3 on the DNA are not certain, so only TCRdb's listed CDR3 is given. This chain joins TRBV10-3 and TRBJ2-3; the table assigns TRBD1, which was not confirmed against the DNA. From its first to its last residue, the CDR3 has 11 amino acids. The V gene's germline CDR1 is ENHRY and CDR2 SYGVKD. The CDR3 spells CAISAGTVSRI.

The genes are TRBV19 and TRBJ2-1; tentative D call: TRBD2 (5 bases). V dropped 4 bases and J dropped 0 bases, with 13 bases sitting between them. CDR1 is LNHDA, CDR2 SQIVND, per germline (reference sequence). This CDR3 is 16 amino acids long. The CDR3 loop is CASSNGGPISYNEQFF. The CDR3 bases are TGTGCCAGTAGTAATGGCGGGCCGATCTCCTACAATGAGCAGTTCTTC.

The chain employs TRBV7-2 and TRBJ1-1; possibly TRBD1 for D (5 bases). The ends were cut back, 4 bases at V and 1 base at J, with 7 bases in the middle. Germline V gives CDR1 SGHTA, CDR2 FQGNSA. The CDR3 has 13 residues. As DNA, the CDR3 is TGTGCCAGCAGCTCAGGGCCGAACACTGAAGCTTTCTTT. Amino acids: CASSSGPNTEAFF.

The chain employs TRBV19 and TRBJ2-2, with 7 bases lining up with TRBD1. Germline V gene sequence: CDR1 LNHDA, CDR2 SQIVND (reference sequence). Losses at the gene ends were 1 base for V and 0 bases for J; bases not matched to a gene: 5. The CDR3 spans 17 residues. CDR3 nucleotide sequence: TGTGCCAGTAGTATAGCGGCCGGGACAGCGAACACCGGGGAGCTGTTTTTT. It yields the protein CASSIAAGTANTGELFF.

The V gene is TRBV6-1, the J gene TRBJ2-7; 10 bases align to TRBD1. CDR1 and CDR2 (germline): MNHNS, SASEGT. This CDR3 contains 14 residues. The junction had 7 bases not matched to a gene; V was cut back by 5 bases and J by 6 bases. In DNA, the CDR3 is TGTGCCAGCAGTTTTGGGACAGGGGAAGGCGAGCAGTACTTC. Translating it yields CASSFGTGEGEQYF.

This chain joins TRBV6-1 and TRBJ1-5, with D uncertain. V lost 6 bases and J lost 7, with 19 bases in between. This CDR3 is built from 15 residues. The germline V gene encodes CDR1 MNHNS and CDR2 SASEGT. Here the CDR3 reads CASRSLGDPSQPQHF. In DNA, the CDR3 is TGTGCCAGCAGAAGCTTGGGAGACCCAAGCCAGCCCCAGCATTTT.

This clone has a single count. The genes are TRBV4-3 and TRBJ1-4, with D possibly TRBD1 on 6 matching bases. The germline V and J ends were trimmed by 1 base and 5 bases, with 17 bases remaining between them. This CDR3 region has 17 residues. Germline V lookup: CDR1 LGHNA, CDR2 YSLEER. CDR3 sequence (DNA): TGCGCCAGCAGCCAAGGCACTCAGGGGCGTCTCAATGAAAAACTGTTTTTT. It encodes CASSQGTQGRLNEKLFF.

V is TRBV5-1 and J is TRBJ2-3, with TRBD1 matching 9 bases. The germline gives CDR1 SGHRS, CDR2 YFSETQ. The CDR3 length is 15 residues. The V and J ends lost 2 bases and 0 bases, in that order; junction bases with no gene match: 1. The CDR3 spells CASSFGTGSTDTQYF. Here the CDR3 DNA reads TGCGCCAGCAGCTTCGGGACAGGGAGCACAGATACGCAGTATTTT.

A few counts support this clone. The J gene is TRBJ1-2, the V gene TRBV7-9, with TRBD1 matching 9 bases. There are 17 residues in the CDR3. With V trimmed by 5 bases and J by 7 bases, 17 bases remained unmatched. CDR1 SEHNR and CDR2 FQNEAQ come from the germline V gene (reference sequence). Written as DNA, the CDR3 is TGTGCCAGCAGCCTACCCTATTCGGACAGGGGACTCGGTGGCTACACCTTC. Protein product: CASSLPYSDRGLGGYTF.

The chain joins TRBV5-6 to TRBJ1-4; 8 bases line up with TRBD1. V trimming: 1 base; J trimming: 0 bases; junction bases outside the gene matches: 5. Germline CDR1 SGHDT, CDR2 YYEEEE. This CDR3 has 17 residues. Here the CDR3 reads CASSLRAGGATNEKLFF. CDR3 in DNA: TGTGCCAGCAGCTTGCGGGCAGGGGGCGCAACTAATGAAAAACTGTTTTTT.

The rearrangement links TRBV21-1 to TRBJ2-5; the table's D gene call, TRBD1, was not cross checked with the DNA. TRBV21-1 is tagged as a pseudogene. The CDR3 runs to 15 residues. The CDR3: CASSKMPQGRETQYF. The CDR3 DNA is TGTGCCAGCAGCAAGATGCCGCAGGGCCGAGAGACCCAGTACTTC.

The CDR3 is CASSPLFSTEAFF. The DNA of the CDR3 is TGTGCCAGCAGCCCTTTATTTAGCACTGAAGCTTTCTTT. The J gene is TRBJ1-1, the V gene TRBV28; the D is unclear. Deletions cut 6 bases from V and 4 bases from J, with 12 bases between. The length of the CDR3 is 13 residues. CDR1 is MDHEN, CDR2 SYDVKM, per germline.

V is TRBV6-5 and J is TRBJ2-7, with 10 bases aligning to TRBD1. Germline V gene sequence: CDR1 MNHEY, CDR2 SVGAGI. This CDR3 has 16 residues. Germline trimming cut 1 base from V and 4 bases from J; bases unmatched to any gene: 7. This CDR3 reads CASSYFRTGGLYEQYF. In DNA, the CDR3 is TGTGCCAGCAGTTACTTTCGGACAGGGGGTTTATACGAGCAGTACTTC.

The chain is built from TRBV25-1 and TRBJ2-7; weak D call: TRBD2 (6 bases). The germline V and J ends were trimmed by 5 bases and 5 bases, with 13 bases remaining between them. This CDR3 comprises 13 residues. Germline V gene data show CDR1 as MGHDK and CDR2 as SYGVNS. This chain's CDR3 is CASSRPGRNEQYF. The CDR3 DNA reads as TGTGCCAGCAGTAGGCCAGGGAGGAACGAGCAGTACTTC.

The chain joins TRBV11-3 to TRBJ1-1; no definite D call. Looked up from germline, CDR1 is SGHNT and CDR2 is YENEEA. The CDR3 loop spans 14 amino acids. V was trimmed by 5 bases and J by 3 bases, leaving 13 bases between them. CDR3 bases: TGTGCCAGCAGCCCCGGTCACGCGTACACTGAAGCTTTCTTT. It translates to CASSPGHAYTEAFF.

The chain recombines TRBV28 with TRBJ1-1, with TRBD1 matching 8 bases. The CDR3 sequence is 14 residues long. V lost 1 base to trimming and J lost 4 bases; unmatched junction nucleotides: 2. Germline lookup yields CDR1 MDHEN and CDR2 SYDVKM. CDR3 bases: TGTGCCAGCAGTTTATATGGGACAGGCACTGAAGCTTTCTTT. Translating gives CASSLYGTGTEAFF.

V usage is TRBV2 and J usage is TRBJ2-5; TRBD2 matches 10 bases. The J segment lost 6 bases and the V segment lost 2 bases, leaving 6 bases of the junction unmatched. The CDR3 spans 15 residues. Germline CDR1 and CDR2: SNHLY and FYNNEI. As DNA, the CDR3 is TGTGCCAGCAGTGAATTGGGACTAGCGATAAAGACCCAGTACTTC. Encoded protein: CASSELGLAIKTQYF.

The V call is TRBV7-2, the J call TRBJ2-7; 14 bases fit TRBD2. The CDR3 runs to 18 residues. The J segment lost 0 bases and the V segment lost 4 bases, leaving 8 bases of the junction unmatched. Germline V gene sequence: CDR1 SGHTA, CDR2 FQGNSA. The CDR3: CASSYGLAGGRYSYEQYF. Written as DNA, the CDR3 is TGTGCCAGCAGCTACGGACTAGCGGGAGGTCGATACTCCTACGAGCAGTACTTC.

This clone was counted a single time. The chain employs TRBV6-6 and TRBJ1-1; D possibly corresponds to TRBD1 (5 bases). Germline values: CDR1 MNHNY, CDR2 SVGAGI (reference sequence). The CDR3 runs to 14 residues. V gave up 5 bases and J gave up 9 bases, with 19 bases separating them. Here the CDR3 DNA reads TGTGCCAGCAGTATGGAAGGGGCCCGTCGAAAAGCTTTCTTT. Translated: CASSMEGARRKAFF.

The V call is TRBV10-3, the J call TRBJ1-1; 7 positions agree with TRBD1. V lost 4 bases and J lost 1; bases outside the gene matches: 3. CDR3 length: 14 residues. From germline, CDR1 is ENHRY and CDR2 SYGVKD. CDR3 nucleotides: TGTGCCATCAGTGGATCAGGGGGGAACACTGAAGCTTTCTTT. Translated, it gives CAISGSGGNTEAFF.

This clone has more than one count but fewer than ten. This rearrangement joins TRBV7-9 to TRBJ2-5; 7 positions agree with TRBD1. Losses at the gene ends were 4 bases for V and 2 bases for J; bases not matched to a gene: 16. The CDR3 totals 18 residues. Germline assignment: CDR1 SEHNR and CDR2 FQNEAQ (reference sequence). In DNA form, the CDR3 reads TGTGCCAGCAGCTGGAGAATAGGGGGTCAGGGGGTTCAAGAGACCCAGTACTTC. Translated, it gives CASSWRIGGQGVQETQYF.